This is a list of T cell receptor beta chains from one sample in a study of cytomegalovirus exposure and HLA in healthy donors. Assay used: immunoSEQ multiplex PCR; TCRdb lists only in-frame clones, some missing. The table lists 70,000 or so clones, 90% to 95% of them singletons, with 1.5% to 2% in the top ten. Source material: PBMCs. The source is a young woman in good health and CMV-seropositive. The CDR3 runs from the conserved cysteine through the conserved F or W. Fields, in order: D gene, V gene, clone size, J gene, CDR3 DNA, CDR3 protein. The D gene is left open where the match is weak. Clone size, where shown, is once, few, many, or a class for clones that have expanded.

TRBD2	TRBV27	-	TRBJ2-1	TGTGCCAGCAGTACCGGGACTAGCGGGGAAAGGCAGTTCTTC	CASSTGTSGERQFF
-	TRBV11-2	-	TRBJ1-1	TGTGCCAGCAGCTTAGATCGACGGACAATAGCTTTCTTT	CASSLDRRTIAFF
-	TRBV7-2	-	TRBJ2-7	TGTGCCAGCAGCTTACAGGGTTTGTACGAGCAGTACTTC	CASSLQGLYEQYF
TRBD1	TRBV29-1	once	TRBJ1-2	TGCAGCGTTGAAGATAACACAGGGGGCTATGGCTACACCTTC	CSVEDNTGGYGYTF
TRBD1	TRBV7-2	-	TRBJ2-3	TGTGCCAGCAGTTTACAGGGGTTCACAGATACGCAGTATTTT	CASSLQGFTDTQYF
-	TRBV29-1	-	TRBJ2-1	TGCAGCGTTGAAGCACCTCAATTTTGGAGCGACAATGAGCAGTTCTTC	CSVEAPQFWSDNEQFF
-	TRBV7-2	-	TRBJ2-7	TGTGCCAGCAGCTTAAATTTAGCAAATGAGCAGTACTTC	CASSLNLANEQYF
-	TRBV6-1	once	TRBJ1-1	TGTGCCAGCAGTGAGACAGAGTTGCATACTGAAGCTTTCTTT	CASSETELHTEAFF
-	TRBV29-1	-	TRBJ2-1	TGCAGCGTTAGCCAGAGGGGGGGTTACAATGAGCAGTTCTTC	CSVSQRGGYNEQFF
-	TRBV10-2	-	TRBJ1-5	TGCGCCAGCAGTTCCCTGGGGGGATATCAGCCCCAGCATTTT	CASSSLGGYQPQHF
-	TRBV29-1	-	TRBJ1-1	TGCAGCATCGCGGGGGGCATGAACACTGAAGCTTTCTTT	CSIAGGMNTEAFF
-	TRBV4-2	once	TRBJ1-2	TGTGCCAGCAGCCAATCAAGGGGTAACTATGGCTACACCTTC	CASSQSRGNYGYTF
TRBD1	TRBV27	-	TRBJ2-3	TGTGCCAGCAGTTTATTGTGGGACAGGGGACTAGATACGCAGTATTTT	CASSLLWDRGLDTQYF
TRBD2	TRBV5-6	-	TRBJ2-3	TGTGCCAGCAGCCGGGCGGGAGAGGCAGATACGCAGTATTTT	CASSRAGEADTQYF
-	TRBV25-1	-	TRBJ2-7	TGTGCCAGCAGTTCCTTTGGGGCGGGGTACTACGAGCAGTACTTC	CASSSFGAGYYEQYF
-	TRBV25-1	-	TRBJ1-6	TGTGCCAGCAGTTTAGGGGCGGCAGGGCATAATTCACCCCTCCACTTT	CASSLGAAGHNSPLHF
TRBD2	TRBV27	-	TRBJ2-1	TGTGCCAGCAGTTTTGGAGCGGGAGGAGCCTACAATGAGCAGTTCTTC	CASSFGAGGAYNEQFF
TRBD2	TRBV7-9	-	TRBJ2-5	TGTGCCAGCAGCTTAGGGCGTAGGACTAGCGGGAAAGAGACCCAGTACTTC	CASSLGRRTSGKETQYF
-	TRBV6-1	-	TRBJ1-4	TGTGCCAGCAGTGATGGGGGGGGAGGGGAAAAACTGTTTTTT	CASSDGGGGEKLFF
-	TRBV4-3	-	TRBJ1-2	TGCGCCAGCAGCCAAGGCGGGGGGGTATATGGCTACACCTTC	CASSQGGGVYGYTF
TRBD2	TRBV29-1	once	TRBJ2-3	TGCAGCGTTGTGGGACTAGCGGTCGGCACAGATACGCAGTATTTT	CSVVGLAVGTDTQYF
-	TRBV27	once	TRBJ2-1	TGTGCCAGCAGTCTCGGAGAGAGGGGGAATGAGCAGTTCTTC	CASSLGERGNEQFF
TRBD2	TRBV4-2	-	TRBJ2-5	TGTGCCAGCAGCGACGTCGGGCGGGAGGAAGAGACCCAGTACTTC	CASSDVGREEETQYF
TRBD1	TRBV27	-	TRBJ2-4	TGTGCCAGCGCCCCGGGACAGGGAATAGCCAAAAACATTCAGTACTTC	CASAPGQGIAKNIQYF
-	TRBV11-3	-	TRBJ2-7	TGTGCCAGCAGCCACCTAAACGAGCAGTACTTC	CASSHLNEQYF
TRBD1	TRBV25-1	-	TRBJ1-2	TGTGCCAGCAGCCTCGACAGGGTATATGGCTACACCTTC	CASSLDRVYGYTF
TRBD1	TRBV15	-	TRBJ2-7	TGTGCCACCAGCAGAAGACAGGGATCCTACGAGCAGTACTTC	CATSRRQGSYEQYF
-	TRBV5-1	-	TRBJ2-5	TGCGCCAGCAGCCTCAACTGGGAGACCCAGTACTTC	CASSLNWETQYF
-	TRBV18	once	TRBJ2-5	TGTGCCAGCTCCTCGATCGGAGAGACCCAGTACTTC	CASSSIGETQYF
TRBD1	TRBV7-9	-	TRBJ1-1	TGTGCCAGCAGCTTAGACAGGGGGCCGCAAAATGAAGCTTTCTTT	CASSLDRGPQNEAFF
TRBD2	TRBV7-9	-	TRBJ2-5	TGTGCCAGCAGCCCCGGACTAGGAGAGGGAGAGACCCAGTACTTC	CASSPGLGEGETQYF
TRBD1	TRBV4-2	-	TRBJ2-7	TGTGCCAGCAGCCAAGAAGGGCAGGGGGCGCGGTACGAGCAGTACTTC	CASSQEGQGARYEQYF
-	TRBV11-2	-	TRBJ1-4	TGTGCCAGCAGGAAAACAGGCGGAGAAAAACTGTTTTTT	CASRKTGGEKLFF
-	TRBV11-2	-	TRBJ1-4	TGTGCCAGCAGCTTAGTGGGAGCGACTGGGGAAAAACTGTTTTTT	CASSLVGATGEKLFF
TRBD2	TRBV19	-	TRBJ2-3	TGTGCCAGTACCAGAACTAGCGGAAGCACAGATACGCAGTATTTT	CASTRTSGSTDTQYF
TRBD2	TRBV5-6	-	TRBJ2-2	TGTGCCAGCAGCTGGGGGCCGGGGGGGCATACCGGGGAGCTGTTTTTT	CASSWGPGGHTGELFF
TRBD1	TRBV7-3	-	TRBJ2-3	TGTGCCAGCAGCCTGGGACAGCCCACAGATACGCAGTATTTT	CASSLGQPTDTQYF
TRBD1	TRBV14	-	TRBJ2-7	TGTGCCAGCAGCCAAGAAACAGGGGCCTACGAGCAGTACTTC	CASSQETGAYEQYF
-	TRBV19	-	TRBJ1-2	TGTGCCAGTACCGTCTCCAGGGAAACCTACACCTTC	CASTVSRETYTF
-	TRBV5-1	-	TRBJ2-1	TGCGCCAGCAGCTTTGAGCTGAGCTCCTACAATGAGCAGTTCTTC	CASSFELSSYNEQFF
-	TRBV4-2	-	TRBJ2-1	TGTGCCAGCAGCCAAGTCTTGGAGTTTGTGGAGCAGTTCTTC	CASSQVLEFVEQFF
TRBD2	TRBV19	once	TRBJ2-7	TGTGCCAGTGGGACTAGCGGGAGCTACGAGCAGTACTTC	CASGTSGSYEQYF
TRBD1	TRBV6-5	-	TRBJ2-7	TGTGCCAGCAGTCGGACAGGGGGCTTCTACGAGCAGTACTTC	CASSRTGGFYEQYF
TRBD1	TRBV10-1	-	TRBJ1-4	TGCGCCAGCAAATCGGACGGACAGGGCAGGGAAAAACTGTTTTTT	CASKSDGQGREKLFF
-	TRBV5-6	-	TRBJ2-6	TGTGCCAGCAGCTGGGGGGGGGCAGGGACTGGGGCCAACGTCCTGACTTTC	CASSWGGAGTGANVLTF
TRBD2	TRBV14	few	TRBJ2-7	TGTGCCAGCAGCCAACTAGCGGGAGGGCCTTACGAGCAGTACTTC	CASSQLAGGPYEQYF
-	TRBV4-1	once	TRBJ2-3	TGCGCCAGCAGGGAGGGCCCTAGCACAGATACGCAGTATTTT	CASREGPSTDTQYF
-	TRBV6-4	-	TRBJ2-2	TGTGCCACTGGATCGGACAAAAACACCGGGGAGCTGTTTTTT	CATGSDKNTGELFF
TRBD2	TRBV10-2	-	TRBJ2-3	TGCGCCAGCAGCCCGACTAGCGGGGTCTCAGATACGCAGTATTTT	CASSPTSGVSDTQYF
TRBD2	TRBV4-2	-	TRBJ2-1	TGTGCCAGCAGCCAGGAGACTAGCGGGTCAGACAATGAGCAGTTCTTC	CASSQETSGSDNEQFF
-	TRBV6-6	-	TRBJ2-6	TGTGCCAGCGCCGACGGGGTTACAGGGGCCAACGTCCTGACTTTC	CASADGVTGANVLTF
-	TRBV7-2	-	TRBJ1-2	TGTGCCAGCAGCTTAGATGGGGGCGCGTATGGCTACACCTTC	CASSLDGGAYGYTF
-	TRBV7-8	-	TRBJ1-1	TGTGCCAGCAGCTACCTTTTGGTAGCTGAAGCTTTCTTT	CASSYLLVAEAFF
TRBD1	TRBV29-1	-	TRBJ1-1	TGCAGCGTTCCTACAGGGGGCAACACTGAAGCTTTCTTT	CSVPTGGNTEAFF